This TCR beta chain was retrieved from a study of cytomegalovirus exposure and HLA in healthy donors. The CDR3 covers 15 residues. V was clipped by 0 bases and J by 1 base, with 7 bases between them. CDR1 and CDR2 from the germline V gene are SGHRS and YFSETQ. 13 Jbeta primers and 60 Vbeta primers were used for the PCR. Assay used: immunoSEQ multiplex PCR; TCRdb lists only in-frame clones, some missing. The data show 80,000 to 95,000 clones, with about 69% seen just once and about a sixth held by the top ten. Specimen: PBMCs. This chain joins TRBV5-1 and TRBJ2-2, with D perhaps TRBD2 (5 bases). The TCR was taken from a woman aged 18-29 years in good health and CMV-seropositive. This chain's CDR3 is CASSLAAGNTGELFF. CDR3 nucleotide sequence: TGCGCCAGCAGCTTGGCGGCGGGGAACACCGGGGAGCTGTTTTTT.